A selection of T cell receptor beta chains follows, all from one sample in a study of CD8+CD57+ T cells in acquired aplastic anemia. TCRdb independently ran MiXCR on the reads; one entry per CDR3 protein. The table lists some 220,000 distinct CDR3 sequences, 34% of them singletons. The source material was sorted CD4+, CD8+, or CD8+CD57+ T cells (not recorded which) from PBMCs. The receptors stem from a human donor in good health, serving as a control. CDR3s include the opening cysteine and the closing phenylalanine or tryptophan. Fields, in order: clone size, D gene, V gene, J gene, CDR3 DNA, CDR3 protein. The D gene is left open where the match is weak. The size field is filled for only some rows; it gives once, few, many or a size class.

>many|TRBD2|TRBV11-1|TRBJ2-3
TGTGCCAGCAGCTCGCGACTGGCCAGCGGGGGGACCACTAGCACAGATACGCAGTATTTT
CASSSRLASGGTTSTDTQYF
>few|-|TRBV12-3/TRBV12-4|TRBJ1-1
TGTGCCAGCAGTTTTGATCGACCAGAGAACTCGGCTGAAGCTTTCTTT
CASSFDRPENSAEAFF
>many|TRBD1|TRBV7-9|TRBJ1-2
TGTGCCAGCAGCCCAGACAGGGACAACGGGCGGGGCTACACCTTC
CASSPDRDNGRGYTF
>many|-|TRBV2|TRBJ1-1
TGTGCCAGCAGTGAATGGCAGGGAGGGGCTTTCTTT
CASSEWQGGAFF
>-|-|TRBV10-3|TRBJ2-7
TGTGCCATCAGTGACGTCGGACAAAACGTTCAGTACTTC
CAISDVGQNVQYF
>-|TRBD1|TRBV20-1|TRBJ1-3
TGCAGTGCTTGGGGACAGGGAGTAGGAAACACCATATATTTT
CSAWGQGVGNTIYF
>-|TRBD2|TRBV6-2/TRBV6-3|TRBJ2-1
TGTGCCAGCAGTTACGGGACTAGCGGGAGGGTACCGTTCTTC
CASSYGTSGRVPFF
>-|TRBD1|TRBV29-1|TRBJ1-2
TGCAGCGTGCGTCGCGGGACAGATAACTATGGCTACACCTTC
CSVRRGTDNYGYTF
>few|-|TRBV10-3|TRBJ1-2
TGTGCCATCAGTGACAGACAAGGGAGGTATGGCTACACCTTC
CAISDRQGRYGYTF
>-|TRBD1|TRBV19|TRBJ1-1
TGTGCCAGTAAGGACAGGGGGCCCACTGAAGCTTTCTTT
CASKDRGPTEAFF
>-|-|TRBV4-1|TRBJ1-5
TGCGCCAGCAGCCAAGTGAGTGTGGGAAATCAGCCCCAGCATTTT
CASSQVSVGNQPQHF
>-|-|TRBV12-3/TRBV12-4|TRBJ1-4
TGTGCCAGCAGGAGGGGCGTTAATGAAAAACTGTTTTTT
CASRRGVNEKLFF
>few|-|TRBV12-3/TRBV12-4|TRBJ2-7
TGTGCCAGCAGTTCCGGAGATTTCGGGGACGAGCAGTACTTC
CASSSGDFGDEQYF
>once|TRBD1|TRBV15|TRBJ1-6
TGTGCCACCAGCAGAACAGGGGATAATTCACCCCTCCACTTT
CATSRTGDNSPLHF
>few|TRBD2|TRBV11-1|TRBJ2-1
TGTGCCAGCACCCAATGGGGCGGGAGTTTTTTCCATGAGCAGTTCTTC
CASTQWGGSFFHEQFF
>-|TRBD1|TRBV11-1|TRBJ2-1
TGTGCCAGCAGAGACTTCTTGACAGGGGAGACCTGCAATGAGCAGTTCTTC
CASRDFLTGETCNEQFF
>-|-|TRBV7-3|TRBJ2-1
TGTGCCAGCAGCTTACCGATAACGGGGGTTCAGAACAATGAGCAGTTCTTC
CASSLPITGVQNNEQFF
>many|-|TRBV27|TRBJ1-2
TGTGCCAAGACACCGAACTATGGCTACACCTTC
CAKTPNYGYTF
>many|-|TRBV29-1|TRBJ2-5
TGCAGCGTTGTTCAGTCCGAGACCCAGTACTTC
CSVVQSETQYF
>-|-|TRBV6-1|TRBJ1-1
TGTGCCAGCAGTGAGAGTAGGACAGCTGGCATGAACACTGAAGCTTTCTTT
CASSESRTAGMNTEAFF